The clone carrying this T cell receptor beta chain was detected many times. Its antigen is not known. The CDR3 regions of TCR beta were amplified from RNA transcripts. Using the HTBI primer set, a first-round RT-PCR was run on the TCR CDR3. TCRdb used MiXCR to reprocess the multiplex PCR reads, holding one entry per CDR3 protein. Found here are about 550,000 distinct CDR3 sequences, about 20% of them singletons; the top ten hold approximately 25%. This CDR3 has 13 residues. Between the trimmed V and J ends, which lost 6 bases and 3 bases, there was a span of 12 bases. From germline, CDR1 is SNHLY and CDR2 FYNNEI. The entry originates in a study of T cells in Graves' hyperthyroidism and ophthalmopathy. Study findings and constraints: Most thyroid clonotypes expanded above 0.001 were also detected in blood.

Graves' hyperthyroidism was deemed stable absent ophthalmopathy progression within 18 months. The sequencing input was blood. The chain links TRBV2 to TRBJ2-7; tentatively, D is TRBD1 or TRBD2 (6 bases each). The TCR sequence derives from a man between 18 and 35 years old with Graves' hyperthyroidism. The chain's CDR3 is CASRRGARYEQYF. CDR3 bases: TGTGCCAGCAGGAGGGGGGCCCGCTACGAGCAGTACTTC. The full variable domain, with the rest looked up from reference TRBV2 and TRBJ2-7, is EPEVTQTPSHQVTQMGQEVILRCVPISNHLYFYWYRQILGQKVEFLVSFYNNEISEKSEIFDDQFSVERPDGSNFTLKIRSTKLEDSAMYFCASRRGARYEQYFGPGTRLTVT.